The table lists the clone carrying this T cell receptor (beta chain) with a count of one. Its specificity is not known. The data stem from a study of shared clonotypes between healthy human individuals. About the study: The study used three CD4 naive, three CD4 memory, two CD8 naive and one CD8 memory plate per donor. Overall study results and limits: Larger estimated richness was generally recorded for naive subsets relative to memory subsets.

CD45RO-negative, CCR7-positively selected cells formed the naive CD8 fraction, excluding terminally differentiated effector memory CD45RA+ cells. V was cut by 7 bases and J by 5 bases, with 21 bases left in between. Germline lookup yields CDR1 MNHNY and CDR2 SVGAGI (reference sequence). This CDR3 contains 15 residues. Some clones are missing from TCRdb's copy, which holds only in-frame ones; the method was immunoSEQ multiplex PCR. The sample comprises approximately 1.9 million clones, about 94% of which are singletons, and about 1.6% rests with the top ten. The chain carries TRBV6-6 and TRBJ2-7; weak D call: TRBD2 (6 bases). Sequencing was done on a sample of naive CD8+ T cells from PBMCs. The receptor was isolated from a man younger than 35 in good health. Some clones in this sample may be carry-over from other donors' samples. Here the CDR3 reads CASTHGGTGGHEQYF. The CDR3 DNA sequence: TGTGCCAGCACTCATGGGGGGACTGGAGGCCACGAGCAGTACTTC.